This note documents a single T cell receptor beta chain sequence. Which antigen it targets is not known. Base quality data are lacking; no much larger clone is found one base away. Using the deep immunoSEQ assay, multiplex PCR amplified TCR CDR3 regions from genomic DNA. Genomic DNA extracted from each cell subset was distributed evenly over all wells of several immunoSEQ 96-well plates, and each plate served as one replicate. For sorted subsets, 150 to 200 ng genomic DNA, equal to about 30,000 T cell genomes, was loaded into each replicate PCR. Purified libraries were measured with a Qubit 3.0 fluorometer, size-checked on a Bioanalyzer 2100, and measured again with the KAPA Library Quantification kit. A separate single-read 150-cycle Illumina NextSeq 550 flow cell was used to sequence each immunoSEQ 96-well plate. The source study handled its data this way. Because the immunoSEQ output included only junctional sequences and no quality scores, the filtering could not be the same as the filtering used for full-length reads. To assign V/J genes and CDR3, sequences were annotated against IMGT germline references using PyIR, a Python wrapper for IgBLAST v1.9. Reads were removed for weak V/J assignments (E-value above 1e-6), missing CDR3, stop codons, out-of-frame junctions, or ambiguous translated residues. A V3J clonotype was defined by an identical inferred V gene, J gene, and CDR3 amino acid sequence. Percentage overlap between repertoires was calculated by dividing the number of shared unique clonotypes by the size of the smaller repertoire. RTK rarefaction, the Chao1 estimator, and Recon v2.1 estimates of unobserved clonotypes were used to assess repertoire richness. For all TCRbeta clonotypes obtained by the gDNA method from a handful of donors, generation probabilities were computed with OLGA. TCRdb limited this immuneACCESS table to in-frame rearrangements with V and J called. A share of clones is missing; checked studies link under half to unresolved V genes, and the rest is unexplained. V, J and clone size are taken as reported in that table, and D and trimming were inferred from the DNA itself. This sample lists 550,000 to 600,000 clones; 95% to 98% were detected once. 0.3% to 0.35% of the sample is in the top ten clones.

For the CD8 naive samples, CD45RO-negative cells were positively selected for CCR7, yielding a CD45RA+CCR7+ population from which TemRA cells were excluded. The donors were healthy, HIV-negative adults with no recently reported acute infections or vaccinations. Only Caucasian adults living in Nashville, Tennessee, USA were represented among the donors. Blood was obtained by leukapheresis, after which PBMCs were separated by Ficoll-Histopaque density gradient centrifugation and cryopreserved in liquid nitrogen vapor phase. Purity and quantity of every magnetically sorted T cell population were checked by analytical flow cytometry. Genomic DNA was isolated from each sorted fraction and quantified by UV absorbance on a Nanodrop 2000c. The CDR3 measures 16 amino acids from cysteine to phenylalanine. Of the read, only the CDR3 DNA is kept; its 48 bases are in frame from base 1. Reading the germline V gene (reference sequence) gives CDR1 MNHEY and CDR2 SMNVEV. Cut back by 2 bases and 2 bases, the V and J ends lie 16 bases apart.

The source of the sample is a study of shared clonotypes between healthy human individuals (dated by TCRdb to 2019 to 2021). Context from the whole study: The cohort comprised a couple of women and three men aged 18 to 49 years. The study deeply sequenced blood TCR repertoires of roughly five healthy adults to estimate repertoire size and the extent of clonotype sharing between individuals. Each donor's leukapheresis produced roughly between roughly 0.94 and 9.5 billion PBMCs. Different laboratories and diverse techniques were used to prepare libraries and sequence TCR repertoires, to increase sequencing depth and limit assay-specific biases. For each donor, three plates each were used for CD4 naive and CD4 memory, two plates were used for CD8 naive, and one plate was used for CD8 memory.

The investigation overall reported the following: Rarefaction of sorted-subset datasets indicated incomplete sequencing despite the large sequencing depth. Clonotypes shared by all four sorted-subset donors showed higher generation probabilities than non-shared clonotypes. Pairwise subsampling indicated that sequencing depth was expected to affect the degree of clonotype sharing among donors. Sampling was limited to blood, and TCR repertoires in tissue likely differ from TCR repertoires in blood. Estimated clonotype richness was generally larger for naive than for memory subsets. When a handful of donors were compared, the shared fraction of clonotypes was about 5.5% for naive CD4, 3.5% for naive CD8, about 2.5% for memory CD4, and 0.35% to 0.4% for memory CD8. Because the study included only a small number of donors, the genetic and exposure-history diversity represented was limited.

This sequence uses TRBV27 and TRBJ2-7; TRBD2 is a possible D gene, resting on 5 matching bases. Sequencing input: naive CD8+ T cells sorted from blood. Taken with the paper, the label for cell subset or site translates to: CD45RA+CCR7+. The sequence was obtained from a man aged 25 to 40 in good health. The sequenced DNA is TGTGCCAGCAGTTTAGCCGTTGGGAGCAGCCCCTACGAGCAGTACTTC. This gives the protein CASSLAVGSSPYEQYF.